The 7 T cell receptor beta chains below were found in one sample sequenced in a study of cytomegalovirus exposure and HLA in healthy donors. Primers: 60 Vbeta forward and 13 Jbeta reverse. Sequenced by immunoSEQ multiplex PCR; TCRdb stores in-frame clones only, minus some. The table records 110,000 to 150,000 clones, more than 9.5% of them present only once. The sequenced sample consisted of PBMCs. The receptors were sampled from a man aged 45-60 years in good health and CMV-seronegative.

This clone has at least ten counts. J is TRBJ2-3 and V is TRBV6-4; TRBD1 matches 8 bases. The CDR3 loop spans 14 amino acids. Germline trimming cut 3 bases from V and 2 bases from J; bases unmatched to any gene: 1. Per germline, CDR1 MRHNA and CDR2 SNTAGT. Here the CDR3 reads CASSEGQDTDTQYF. In nucleotides, the CDR3 is TGTGCCAGCAGTGAGGGACAGGACACAGATACGCAGTATTTT.

V usage is TRBV4-1 and J usage is TRBJ1-4; D gene unclear. The CDR3 extends over 19 amino acids. Trimming pared 4 bases from V and 0 bases from J, leaving 21 bases between. Germline V gives CDR1 MGHRA, CDR2 YSYEKL. The CDR3 loop is CASSPIEKRGSATNEKLFF. CDR3 in DNA: TGCGCCAGCAGCCCCATTGAAAAGCGGGGAAGTGCAACTAATGAAAAACTGTTTTTT.

This clone was recorded a few times. The chain uses TRBV18 and TRBJ2-7, with 16 nucleotides matching TRBD2. Losses at the gene ends were 0 bases for V and 2 bases for J; bases not matched to a gene: 1. Germline lookup yields CDR1 KGHSH and CDR2 LQKENI. CDR3 length equals 17 residues. The CDR3 nucleotides are TGTGCCAGCTCACCACCGGGACTAGCGGGAGGGGCCTACGAGCAGTACTTC. Amino acid sequence: CASSPPGLAGGAYEQYF.

The V gene is TRBV5-5, the J gene TRBJ2-7, with 10 bases lining up with TRBD1. CDR1 SGHKS and CDR2 YYEKEE come from the germline V gene (reference sequence). Trimming removed 0 bases from V and 4 bases from J; junction bases left unmatched: 4. The CDR3 has 15 residues. The CDR3 sequence: CASSLATGGLYEQYF. DNA of the CDR3: TGTGCCAGCAGCTTGGCGACAGGGGGCCTATACGAGCAGTACTTC.

V is TRBV19 and J is TRBJ2-7, with 9 positions matching TRBD1. Unmatched junction bases numbered 8, after V lost 6 bases and J lost 5 bases. CDR3 size: 14 residues. Looked up from germline, CDR1 is LNHDA and CDR2 is SQIVND (reference sequence). The CDR3 loop reads CASSAGTGLHEQYF. The DNA of the CDR3 is TGTGCCAGTAGCGCCGGGACAGGGTTACACGAGCAGTACTTC. Drawing the rest from reference TRBV19 and TRBJ2-7, the complete variable domain is DGGITQSPKYLFRKEGQNVTLSCEQNLNHDAMYWYRQDPGQGLRLIYYSQIVNDFQKGDIAEGYSVSREKKESFPLTVTSAQKNPTAFYLCASSAGTGLHEQYFGPGTRLTVT.

The table lists this clone with a few counts. The DNA of the CDR3 is TGTGCCAGCAGTCCCCTTGGGGAGGGCATGACGACTGAAGCTTTCTTT. It is translated as CASSPLGEGMTTEAFF. V usage is TRBV28 and J usage is TRBJ1-1, with D unresolved. V lost 5 bases, J lost 5 bases, and 21 bases lay in between. CDR3 length: 16 amino acids. Germline V gives CDR1 MDHEN, CDR2 SYDVKM.

The V and J genes are TRBV2 and TRBJ2-6; possibly TRBD1 for D (6 bases). Germline lookup yields CDR1 SNHLY and CDR2 FYNNEI. The length of the CDR3 is 16 residues. V dropped 8 bases and J dropped 0 bases, with 14 bases sitting between them. The CDR3, as DNA: TGTGCCAGCTCCCGGACAGCCCTCTCTGGGGCCAACGTCCTGACTTTC. It specifies CASSRTALSGANVLTF.